The clone carrying this TCR beta chain was seen at least ten times. Its antigen is still unknown. Its ends do not fully match the called genes, so a read error is possible. The record originates from a study of human T cells and chemical hapten exposure. General study points: Compared to controls, expanded TCRs made significantly more large clusters of similar CDR3s. Patch test scores rose with PT1 expanded TCR counts, a positive correlation. TCRs at a frequency above 1 in 1000 stayed unchanged with DPC sensitization.

Time point indicated: patch test 1, 2 weeks after DPC sensitization. The treatment: therapeutic diphenylcyclopropenone sensitization with weekly scalp DPC. Germline V gene data show CDR1 as SEHNR and CDR2 as FQNEAQ (reference sequence). CDR3 length equals 16 residues. Authors' methods: 95,638 TCRs per sample was the median, with a range of roughly 23,224 to 750,000. TCRdb reprocessed the RACE reads via MiXCR and lists one record per CDR3 protein. These V and J calls are TCRdb output, not the study's own analysis. The data contain around 74,000 distinct CDR3 sequences, approximately 35% of them singletons.

The sequencing used whole blood, collected in connection with sensitization to the hapten diphenylcyclopropenone (DPC). This clonotype was obtained from a man between 40 and 49 years old with alopecia areata. Some clones in this sample may be carry-over from other donors' samples. The chain couples TRBV7-9 to TRBJ1-1; D call uncertain. Here the CDR3 DNA reads TGTGCCAGCAGCTTTCCAGCGGCAGGCCGGAACCCTGAAGCTTTCTTT. Its protein product is CASSFPAAGRNPEAFF.